This T cell receptor beta chain was found in a study of blood T cell repertoires in COVID-19. Overall study context: Samples of COVID-19 (acute and convalescent) were obtained from the United States, Italy and Spain. PBMCs, B-cell-depleted T cells, or T cells were the source of the cDNA or gDNA that made up the material.

This CDR3 comprises 15 residues. The germline V gene has CDR1 SGHDT and CDR2 YYEEEE. V gave up 4 bases and J gave up 4 bases, with 12 bases separating them. Clones were read by immunoSEQ multiplex PCR, and TCRdb kept only the in-frame ones, dropping some. The table lists over 250,000 clones, roughly 85% of them singletons. This sequence was found in a man aged 50-59 years with active or convalescent COVID-19. The chain combines TRBV5-6 with TRBJ2-6; the D is unclear. Sequencing was performed on peripheral blood. Here the CDR3 reads CASSEAGSGANVLTF. The DNA of the CDR3 is TGTGCCAGCAGCGAGGCCGGCTCCGGGGCCAACGTCCTGACTTTC.